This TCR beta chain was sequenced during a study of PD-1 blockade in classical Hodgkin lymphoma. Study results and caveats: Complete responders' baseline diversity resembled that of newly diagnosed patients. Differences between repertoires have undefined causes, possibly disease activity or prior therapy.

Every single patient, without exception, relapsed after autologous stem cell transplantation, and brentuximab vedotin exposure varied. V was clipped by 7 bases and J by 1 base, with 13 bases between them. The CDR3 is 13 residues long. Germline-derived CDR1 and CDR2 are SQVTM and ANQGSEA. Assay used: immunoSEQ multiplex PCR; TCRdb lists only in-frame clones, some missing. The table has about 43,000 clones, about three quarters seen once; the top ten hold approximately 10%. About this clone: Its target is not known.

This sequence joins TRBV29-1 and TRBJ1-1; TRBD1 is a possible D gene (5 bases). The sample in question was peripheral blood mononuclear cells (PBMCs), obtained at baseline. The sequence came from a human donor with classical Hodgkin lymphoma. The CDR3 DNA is TGCAGCGCAGAAACGGGGCAGAACACTGAAGCTTTCTTT. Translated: CSAETGQNTEAFF.